This T cell receptor beta chain was observed in a study of identifying expanded T cells in peripheral blood. Regarding the study as a whole: Differentially abundant clones: 0.95 to 1.5 between replicates, 16.4 at two to three weeks, around 19 at four. Roughly two-week clone count variance significantly increased as total template count grew.

As to this clone: Antigen: not known.

No infections or other immune events were documented during collection. Assay: immunoSEQ multiplex PCR; the TCRdb copy retains only in-frame clones and omits some. The sample contains 100,000 to 150,000 clones, less than 90% of which appear only once. The source material was blood. The TCR sequence derives from a person aged 18 to 75 in good health.

The DNA of the CDR3 is TGTGCCAGCAGCGTAGTCGGGACAGGGATAGACGGCTACACCTTC. The encoded protein is CASSVVGTGIDGYTF. The rearrangement joins TRBV9 to TRBJ1-2, with TRBD1 matching 9 bases. Germline assignment: CDR1 SGDLS and CDR2 YYNGEE. The CDR3 length is 15 residues. The J segment lost 8 bases and the V segment lost 0 bases, leaving 8 bases of the junction unmatched.